This entry concerns a single T cell receptor beta chain. What it binds is not known. These data belong to a study of blood T cells in healthy people across ages. Trimming took 5 bases from V and 3 from J; bases not matched to a gene: 11. This CDR3 has 16 amino acids. CDR1 is SGHVS, CDR2 FNYEAQ, per germline. A second roughly 6 to 11 cycle PCR used barcoded and J-beta primers. All cDNA molecules were each tagged by a template-switch adaptor with 12 random nucleotides. TCRdb called the 5' RACE reads again in MiXCR, with one record for every CDR3 protein. Counted here are under 1 million distinct CDR3 sequences, under 45% occurring once; the ten biggest clones make up around 18%. Regarding the study as a whole: Observed TCR beta diversity showed a strong correlation with the percentage of naive T cells as measured by flow cytometry.

The chain has TRBV7-6 and TRBJ2-3, with 7 bases identical to TRBD1. The clonotype was recovered from a man in his 60s in good health. The sequenced material came from blood. CDR3 coding DNA: TGTGCCAGCAGCCCCCAACTATCAGGGGGAACAGATACGCAGTATTTT. Translated: CASSPQLSGGTDTQYF. The whole variable domain, filled in from reference TRBV7-6 and TRBJ2-3, reads GAGVSQSPRYKVTKRGQDVALRCDPISGHVSLYWYRQALGQGPEFLTYFNYEAQQDKSGLPNDRFSAERPEGSISTLTIQRTEQRDSAMYRCASSPQLSGGTDTQYFGPGTRLTVL.